The rows below give T cell receptor beta chains drawn from one sample of a study of CD8 T cells in Susac syndrome. TCRdb reprocessed the immunoSEQ multiplex PCR reads via MiXCR and lists one record per CDR3 protein. Among roughly 150,000 distinct CDR3 sequences listed, just under 95% were seen once. Material: CD8+ T cells from PBMCs. The source is a human donor with Susac syndrome. CDR3s include the opening cysteine and the closing phenylalanine or tryptophan. D genes are given only for firm matches. Clone size, where shown, is once, few, many, or a class for clones that have expanded.

clone_size j_call cdr3_length d_call v_call cdr3_nt cdr3_aa
NA TRBJ2-1 16 TRBD2 TRBV12-5 TGTGCTAGTGGTTCAGGGACTAGCGTGATTTACAATGAGCAGTTCTTC CASGSGTSVIYNEQFF
NA TRBJ2-7 12 NA TRBV4-1 TGCGCCAGCAGCCAAGTAGGGCGAGAGCAGTACTTC CASSQVGREQYF
NA TRBJ1-2 12 NA TRBV20-1 TGCAGTGCTCGACAATCTCCATATGGCTACACCTTC CSARQSPYGYTF
NA TRBJ2-3 15 TRBD2 TRBV9 TGTGCCAGCAGCGCTACGGGAGGGCGCACAGATACGCAGTATTTT CASSATGGRTDTQYF
NA TRBJ2-1 13 NA TRBV7-9 TGTGCCAGCGAAAGAGGGGGGATCGATGAGCAGTTCTTC CASERGGIDEQFF
NA TRBJ1-1 13 NA TRBV27 TGTGCCAGCAGTTCCTCCCCCGAGACTGAAGCTTTCTTT CASSSSPETEAFF
NA TRBJ2-3 15 NA TRBV11-2 TGTGCCAGCAGACCCATTAATGAGGGCACAGATACGCAGTATTTT CASRPINEGTDTQYF
NA TRBJ1-2 13 NA TRBV6-1 TGTGCCAGCAGTGAAGGCGGAGGGTATGGCTACACCTTC CASSEGGGYGYTF
NA TRBJ2-7 14 TRBD1 TRBV5-1 TGCGCCAGCAGCTTAGGGACAGGGATCTACGAGCAGTACTTC CASSLGTGIYEQYF
few TRBJ2-7 13 NA TRBV3-1 TGTGCCAGCAGCCAAGGACTAGCCTACGAGCAGTACTTC CASSQGLAYEQYF
NA TRBJ2-1 17 TRBD2 TRBV20-1 TGCAGTGCTAGCCCCTTCGCAGGGACTAGCGCTTACAATGAGCAGTTCTTC CSASPFAGTSAYNEQFF
NA TRBJ2-3 14 NA TRBV7-6 TGTGCCAGCAGCCAGGACCCTGTGGCAGATACGCAGTATTTT CASSQDPVADTQYF
NA TRBJ1-2 13 TRBD1 TRBV29-1 TGCAGCGCCGGTGACAGGGGGCGGGATGGCTACACCTTC CSAGDRGRDGYTF
NA TRBJ2-3 13 NA TRBV12-3/TRBV12-4 TGTGCCAGCAGTGATACTAGCACAGATACGCAGTATTTT CASSDTSTDTQYF
NA TRBJ2-1 17 TRBD2 TRBV5-6 TGTGCCAGCAGCTCCGGGACTAGCGGGAGGGTTGCCAATGAGCAGTTCTTC CASSSGTSGRVANEQFF
NA TRBJ2-3 14 NA TRBV7-9 TGTGCCAGCAGCTTAGACGGAGGGGCAGATACGCAGTATTTT CASSLDGGADTQYF
NA TRBJ2-1 15 TRBD2 TRBV12-3/TRBV12-4 TGTGCCAGCGGGATGCGGGGGGATGGCTACAATGAGCAGTTCTTC CASGMRGDGYNEQFF
once TRBJ2-3 16 TRBD1 TRBV24-1 TGTGCCACCAGCGAGAAGACAGGGGGTAGCACAGATACGCAGTATTTT CATSEKTGGSTDTQYF
NA TRBJ2-1 15 TRBD2 TRBV27 TGTGCCAGCAGCCTATTGGGACTAGAATTGAATGAGCAGTTCTTC CASSLLGLELNEQFF
NA TRBJ1-2 15 NA TRBV21-1 TGTGCCAGCAGCAAAGGCTTGAGGTCCCCCTATGGCTACACCTTC CASSKGLRSPYGYTF
NA TRBJ2-2 12 NA TRBV29-1 TGCAGCGTTGTGGGTGTTACCGGGGAGCTGTTTTTT CSVVGVTGELFF
NA TRBJ2-1 12 NA TRBV7-9 TGTGCCAGCAGCCGCACTAGAGGGGAGCAGTTCTTC CASSRTRGEQFF
NA TRBJ2-2 14 NA TRBV15 TGTGCCACCAGCAGAGATCCTGGGACCGGGGAGCTGTTTTTT CATSRDPGTGELFF
NA TRBJ2-7 15 TRBD1 TRBV19 TGTGCCAGTAGTATAGCGGGACAGGCCTCCTACGAGCAGTACTTC CASSIAGQASYEQYF
NA TRBJ2-7 13 NA TRBV5-1 TGCGCCAGCAGGGATAGCGGAGCCTACGAGCAGTACTTC CASRDSGAYEQYF
NA TRBJ2-1 13 NA TRBV7-8 TGTGCCAGCAGCTCACCCCCTAGTTATGAGCAGTTCTTC CASSSPPSYEQFF
NA TRBJ2-7 13 TRBD1 TRBV5-4 TGTGCCAGCAGCACCGGGACAGGGGCCGAGCAGTACTTC CASSTGTGAEQYF
NA TRBJ2-1 14 TRBD2 TRBV6-5 TGTGCCTCCTCAGGGCTAGCGGGAGACAATGAGCAGTTCTTC CASSGLAGDNEQFF
NA TRBJ2-7 14 NA TRBV12-3/TRBV12-4 TGTGCCAGCAGTTTACCGGGGGCGAGGGACGAGCAGTACTTC CASSLPGARDEQYF
NA TRBJ2-7 12 NA TRBV18 TGTGCCAGCTCACGTTCACGGTACGAGCAGTACTTC CASSRSRYEQYF
NA TRBJ2-7 17 TRBD2 TRBV11-3 TGTGCCAGCTCCCAGCGGGCTAGCGGAGACCGAGACTACGAGCAGTACTTC CASSQRASGDRDYEQYF
NA TRBJ2-2 11 NA TRBV27 TGTGCCAGCAGTAACACCGGGGAGCTGTTTTTT CASSNTGELFF
NA TRBJ2-7 12 NA TRBV5-5 TGTGCCAGCAGCTTCTCTGGGGACGAGCAGTACTTC CASSFSGDEQYF
NA TRBJ2-1 16 NA TRBV4-1 TGCGCCAGCAGCCAAGATTGGCTCGTCGCCGACAATGAGCAGTTCTTC CASSQDWLVADNEQFF
NA TRBJ2-1 12 NA TRBV12-3/TRBV12-4 TGTGCCAGCAGTCCAAATTTATTTGAGCAGTTCTTC CASSPNLFEQFF
NA TRBJ2-7 14 NA TRBV7-9 TGTGCCAGCAGCTTAGTGGGAGTGGTAGTGGAGCAGTACTTC CASSLVGVVVEQYF
NA TRBJ2-7 14 NA TRBV3-1 TGTGCCAGCAGCCATGGCGGATCCACTTACGAGCAGTACTTC CASSHGGSTYEQYF
NA TRBJ2-7 13 NA TRBV27 TGTGCCAGCAGTTTATCGAACAGCTACGAGCAGTACTTC CASSLSNSYEQYF
NA TRBJ2-1 14 TRBD1 TRBV6-1 TGTGCCAGCACCGACAGGGGGTCCTACAATGAGCAGTTCTTC CASTDRGSYNEQFF
once TRBJ1-4 15 NA TRBV20-1 TGCAGTGCTAGAGACTTCACGGGTCCTAATGAAAAACTGTTTTTT CSARDFTGPNEKLFF
NA TRBJ1-4 11 NA TRBV2 TGTGCCAGCAGGCCGGATGAAAAACTGTTTTTT CASRPDEKLFF
NA TRBJ1-1 12 TRBD1 TRBV6-5 TGTGCCAGCAGTTATGGGACAGCTGAAGCTTTCTTT CASSYGTAEAFF
NA TRBJ2-3 16 TRBD1 TRBV30 TGTGCCTGGAGTGTACGACAGGGGGTACGTTCAGATACGCAGTATTTT CAWSVRQGVRSDTQYF
NA TRBJ2-7 15 NA TRBV2 TGTGCCAGCAGTGAAAACCCTGGTAGCTCCTACGAGCAGTACTTC CASSENPGSSYEQYF
NA TRBJ2-3 16 NA TRBV11-2 TGTGCCAGCAGCTTCGGGGGGCGTATTGACACAGATACGCAGTATTTT CASSFGGRIDTDTQYF
NA TRBJ2-5 17 TRBD1 TRBV5-1 TGCGCCAGCAGCCAATCCAGGGGACAGGGGGCAGCTGAGACCCAGTACTTC CASSQSRGQGAAETQYF
NA TRBJ2-7 14 NA TRBV4-1 TGCGCCAGCAGCCAAGAGGACGGTGGTTACGAGCAGTACTTC CASSQEDGGYEQYF
NA TRBJ2-7 12 NA TRBV7-9 TGTGCCAGCAGCCCGGGGTTCCGCGAGCAGTACTTC CASSPGFREQYF
NA TRBJ2-5 14 NA TRBV7-2 TGTGCCAGCAGCTTAGATCTGGGGCACGAGACCCAGTACTTC CASSLDLGHETQYF
NA TRBJ2-7 18 NA TRBV29-1 TGCAGCGTTGAAGATCTCGGTTCGGGCAGGGGGGTTAGCTACGAGCAGTACTTC CSVEDLGSGRGVSYEQYF
NA TRBJ1-2 16 NA TRBV5-6 TGTGCCAGCAGCTTGGGATGGCCCCAAAGTGGCTATGGCTACACCTTC CASSLGWPQSGYGYTF
NA TRBJ1-1 17 NA TRBV30 TGTGCCTGGAGTGCCTCCGGGACACTACCCTTGAACACTGAAGCTTTCTTT CAWSASGTLPLNTEAFF
NA TRBJ2-2 15 NA TRBV6-5 TGTGCCAGCAGCACCCCAGGGCCCGACGTCGGGGAGCTGTTTTTT CASSTPGPDVGELFF
NA TRBJ1-5 19 NA TRBV24-1 TGTGCCACCAGTGATCCCCGGGGCCTAAGATGTTGTAACAATCAGCCCCAGCATTTT CATSDPRGLRCCNNQPQHF
NA TRBJ2-3 16 TRBD2 TRBV2 TGTGCCAGCAGTGACTACTTGGGACTAACCACAGATACGCAGTATTTT CASSDYLGLTTDTQYF
once TRBJ1-1 13 NA TRBV9 TGTGCCAGCAGCACCCAGGGTGGGACTGAAGCTTTCTTT CASSTQGGTEAFF
NA TRBJ1-2 14 TRBD1 TRBV5-4 TGTGCCAGCAGCTACAGGGGCCTCTTCTATGGCTACACCTTC CASSYRGLFYGYTF
once TRBJ2-1 11 NA TRBV20-1 TGCAGTGTATCGCTCTACAATGAGCAGTTCTTC CSVSLYNEQFF